These 31 T cell receptor beta chains came from one sample sequenced in a study of blood T cell repertoires in COVID-19 (dated by TCRdb to 2019 to 2021). Library prep was done by the immunoSEQ multiplex PCR assay. This is the immuneACCESS table as TCRdb keeps it, with only in-frame sequences that have V and J called. A part of the clones is gone; compared with another copy, unresolved V genes explain less than half, and the rest is unexplained. Counted in this sample were 95,000 to 150,000 clones; about four fifths of them appeared once. Together, the top ten hold about 5.5% of the sample. What was sequenced was peripheral blood. Receptors were obtained from an elderly man with active or convalescent COVID-19.

This clone was detected only once. The chain has TRBV7-6 and TRBJ1-2, with a weak D call TRBD1 (6 bases). Germline V gene lookup returns CDR1 SGHVS and CDR2 FNYEAQ. V was shortened by 5 bases and J by 4 bases, with 17 bases between the two germline ends. CDR3 length: 15 amino acids. The DNA for the CDR3 is TGTGCCAGCAGCCCGGGACAACCCAGAGGCTATGGCTACACCTTC. Protein sequence: CASSPGQPRGYGYTF.

This chain connects TRBV2 to TRBJ2-7; D unresolved. Trimming stripped 5 bases from V and 4 bases from J, with 6 bases between. Germline V gene data show CDR1 as SNHLY and CDR2 as FYNNEI. The CDR3 loop spans 11 amino acids. Written as DNA, the CDR3 is TGTGCCAGCAGTATTTCTTACGAGCAGTACTTC. Translated, it gives CASSISYEQYF.

This clone has only a few counts. The chain couples TRBV4-2 to TRBJ1-1; D is ambiguous. Trimming shortened V by 2 bases and J by 0 bases, and 13 bases separated the two germline ends. This CDR3 spans 16 amino acids. Germline assignment: CDR1 LGHNA and CDR2 YNFKEQ. CDR3 bases: TGTGCCAGCAGCCAATTGGGAGGGTACATGAACACTGAAGCTTTCTTT. Protein: CASSQLGGYMNTEAFF.

The rearrangement uses TRBV3-1 (or the pseudogene TRBV3-2) and TRBJ2-7; TRBD1 aligns across 8 bases. Germline V gives CDR1 LGHDT, CDR2 YNNKEL (reference sequence). Trimming took 0 bases from V and 4 from J; bases not matched to a gene: 14. The length of the CDR3 is 18 residues. The CDR3 DNA is TGTGCCAGCAGCCAAGAATTGGCAGGGGGCGAACCCCGTTACGAGCAGTACTTC. As protein: CASSQELAGGEPRYEQYF.

This clone was seen just once. V gene TRBV7-2 combines with J gene TRBJ2-3; 7 bases are a match to TRBD1. The germline gives CDR1 SGHTA, CDR2 FQGNSA. The V gene end was trimmed by 3 bases and the J gene end by 8 bases; junction bases not matched to a gene: 14. The CDR3 covers 16 residues. In DNA form, the CDR3 reads TGTGCCAGCAGCTTGGAAGGGACAGCCGGCCTAGGTACGCAGTATTTT. It is translated as CASSLEGTAGLGTQYF.

V usage is TRBV18 and J usage is TRBJ2-5, with TRBD2 matching 7 bases. Germline CDR1 reads KGHSH; CDR2 reads LQKENI. The CDR3 totals 15 residues. V was pared by 0 bases and J by 5 bases, with 6 bases of the junction left unmatched. CDR3 protein: CASSPPGGAGETQYF. The CDR3 DNA reads TGTGCCAGCTCACCACCGGGAGGGGCCGGGGAGACCCAGTACTTC. The whole variable domain, remainder taken from reference TRBV18 and TRBJ2-5, is NAGVMQNPRHLVRRRGQEARLRCSPMKGHSHVYWYRQLPEEGLKFMVYLQKENIIDESGMPKERFSAEFPKEGPSILRIQQVVRGDSAAYFCASSPPGGAGETQYFGPGTRLLVL.

The rearrangement links TRBV4-1 to TRBJ2-7, with 11 bases aligning to TRBD2. The J segment lost 3 bases and the V segment lost 4 bases, leaving 2 bases of the junction unmatched. In germline, CDR1 is MGHRA, CDR2 YSYEKL. The CDR3 is 14 amino acids. The CDR3 sequence is CASSPGLAGYEQYF. The DNA of the CDR3 is TGCGCCAGCAGCCCTGGACTAGCGGGCTACGAGCAGTACTTC.

V gene TRBV25-1 combines with J gene TRBJ2-7; 9 bases map to TRBD1. Germline V gene sequence: CDR1 MGHDK, CDR2 SYGVNS. The trim removed 8 bases at V and 7 bases at J, leaving 9 bases unmatched. This CDR3 region has 13 residues. In DNA form, the CDR3 reads TGTGCCAGCTTGGACAGGGGTATTGGGGAGCAGTACTTC. Protein product: CASLDRGIGEQYF.

The V and J genes are TRBV5-1 and TRBJ2-5, with 8 bases fitting TRBD2. Germline CDR1 SGHRS, CDR2 YFSETQ. The CDR3 loop spans 13 amino acids. V shed 4 bases and J 5 bases; nucleotides not matched to a gene: 4. This CDR3 is CASSVSGGETQYF. As DNA, the CDR3 is TGCGCCAGCAGCGTCTCGGGAGGGGAGACCCAGTACTTC. The full variable domain, with the rest looked up from reference TRBV5-1 and TRBJ2-5, is KAGVTQTPRYLIKTRGQQVTLSCSPISGHRSVSWYQQTPGQGLQFLFEYFSETQRNKGNFPGRFSGRQFSNSRSEMNVSTLELGDSALYLCASSVSGGETQYFGPGTRLLVL.

CDR3 in amino acids: CASSGQGTTEAFF. The CDR3 coding sequence is TGTGCCAGCTCGGGACAGGGGACCACTGAAGCTTTCTTT. V gene TRBV11-2 combines with J gene TRBJ1-1; 10 bases fit TRBD1. After removal of 8 bases from V and 4 bases from J, the junction contained 4 bases not matched to a gene. CDR3 length: 13 residues. Germline CDR1 is SGHAT and CDR2 is FQNNGV.

The J gene is TRBJ1-1, the V gene TRBV6-6; D is undetermined. CDR1 and CDR2 from the germline V gene are MNHNY and SVGAGI (reference sequence). The CDR3 spans 14 residues. V gave up 1 base and J gave up 4 bases, with 10 bases separating them. CDR3 nucleotides: TGTGCCAGCAGTTACTTCCCCGAGGGCACTGAAGCTTTCTTT. Encoded protein: CASSYFPEGTEAFF.

This chain links TRBV12-2 with TRBJ1-3; TRBD1, the table's D call, lacks a check against the DNA. TRBV12-2 is a documented pseudogene. The CDR3 totals 15 residues. CDR3 amino acids: CASRFTGAAANTIYF. CDR3 coding DNA: TGTGCAAGTCGCTTTACAGGGGCGGCGGCAAACACCATATATTTT.

This chain uses TRBV27 with TRBJ2-3; D may be TRBD2 (6 bases). V was shortened by 5 bases and J by 1 base, with 19 bases between the two germline ends. Germline-derived CDR1 and CDR2 are MNHEY and SMNVEV (reference sequence). This CDR3 is 17 amino acids long. For the CDR3, the DNA is TGTGCCAGCAGTCCCCCCGGGACTTATTCCGGCACAGATACGCAGTATTTT. Its protein is CASSPPGTYSGTDTQYF.

The J gene is TRBJ2-1, the V gene TRBV27, with TRBD2 matching over 8 bases. From germline, CDR1 is MNHEY and CDR2 SMNVEV (reference sequence). The CDR3 has 13 residues. Trimming took 3 bases from V and 7 from J; bases not matched to a gene: 2. The CDR3 coding sequence is TGTGCCAGCAGTTTTACGGGGGGGAATGAGCAGTTCTTC. Protein product: CASSFTGGNEQFF.

The chain carries TRBV19 and TRBJ2-3; TRBD2 might be the D (6 bases). The germline gives CDR1 LNHDA, CDR2 SQIVND (reference sequence). The CDR3 length is 14 residues. V was pared by 6 bases and J by 3 bases, with 13 bases between. This chain's CDR3 is CASRWDSRTDTQYF. Here the CDR3 DNA reads TGTGCCAGTAGGTGGGACTCGAGAACAGATACGCAGTATTTT.

The chain links TRBV19 to TRBJ1-4; 8 bases line up with TRBD1. The CDR3 loop spans 14 amino acids. J lost 12 bases, V lost 6 bases, and 12 bases had no gene match. Germline CDR1 and CDR2: LNHDA and SQIVND (reference sequence). In DNA form, the CDR3 reads TGTGCCAGTAGCACCGGGACAGGCGGCGAGGAACTGTTTTTT. Translated: CASSTGTGGEELFF.

This clone appeared a single time. V is TRBV11-3 and J is TRBJ2-3; 7 positions agree with TRBD1. The trim removed 4 bases at V and 2 bases at J, leaving 3 bases unmatched. Germline V gene sequence: CDR1 SGHNT, CDR2 YENEEA. The CDR3 consists of 14 residues. Written as DNA, the CDR3 is TGTGCCAGCAGCTCGACAGGGATCACAGATACGCAGTATTTT. It is translated as CASSSTGITDTQYF. Complete variable domain (other parts from reference TRBV11-3 and TRBJ2-3): EAGVVQSPRYKIIEKKQPVAFWCNPISGHNTLYWYLQNLGQGPELLIRYENEEAVDDSQLPKDRFSAERLKGVDSTLKIQPAELGDSAVYLCASSSTGITDTQYFGPGTRLTVL.

V and J are TRBV11-1 and TRBJ2-3, with unresolved D. CDR1 and CDR2 from the germline V gene are SGHAT and FQDESV (reference sequence). V lost 5 bases to trimming and J lost 5 bases, with 20 bases between them. There are 16 residues in the CDR3. As DNA, the CDR3 is TGTGCCAGCAGCCCTCGGATCGGAGCAACGGGAGATACGCAGTATTTT. It encodes CASSPRIGATGDTQYF.

The chain has TRBV4-1 and TRBJ1-2; 7 bases are shared with TRBD1. Germline V gene lookup returns CDR1 MGHRA and CDR2 YSYEKL. V lost 0 bases to trimming and J lost 4 bases; unmatched junction nucleotides: 11. The CDR3 consists of 17 residues. CDR3 sequence reads: CASSQDVRGADFYGYTF. CDR3 nucleotides: TGCGCCAGCAGCCAAGATGTCAGGGGGGCGGACTTCTATGGCTACACCTTC.

In DNA, the CDR3 is TGTGCCAGCAGTTCTGGACAGTGGGCCCAGCATTTT. It yields the protein CASSSGQWAQHF. The chain is built from TRBV6-5 and TRBJ1-5; TRBD1 might be the D (6 bases). V was shortened by 4 bases and J by 11 bases, with 12 bases between the two germline ends. CDR3 length: 12 amino acids. Germline V gene lookup returns CDR1 MNHEY and CDR2 SVGAGI.

The genes are TRBV7-8 and TRBJ1-4; no clear D gene. CDR1 and CDR2 from the germline V gene are SGHVS and FQNEAQ. V was trimmed by 8 bases and J by 3 bases, leaving 16 bases between them. The CDR3 spans 15 residues. The CDR3 nucleotides read TGTGCCAGCTCTTCCAGGTGGTCAGCTAATGAAAAACTGTTTTTT. Residues: CASSSRWSANEKLFF.

This rearrangement joins TRBV2 to TRBJ1-5; no firm D call. The CDR3 is made up of 14 amino acids. Trimming pared 3 bases from V and 0 bases from J, leaving 6 bases between. The germline CDR1 and CDR2 sequences are SNHLY and FYNNEI. The CDR3 loop is CASSDVVSNQPQHF. DNA for the CDR3: TGTGCCAGCAGTGATGTCGTTAGCAATCAGCCCCAGCATTTT.

As DNA, the CDR3 is TGTGCCAGCAGTTACCCGGAGGCGGGCACTGAAGCTTTCTTT. Translating it yields CASSYPEAGTEAFF. The chain uses TRBV6-6 and TRBJ1-1; the D is unclear. The CDR3 covers 14 residues. The germline V gene encodes CDR1 MNHNY and CDR2 SVGAGI (reference sequence). The V end lost 2 bases, the J end lost 4 bases, and 11 bases lay between the germline ends.

The chain employs TRBV9 and TRBJ1-5; D perhaps matches TRBD1 (5 bases). V shed 3 bases and J shed 1 base, with 8 bases lying between them. The CDR3 has 14 amino acids. Germline V gene data show CDR1 as SGDLS and CDR2 as YYNGEE. This CDR3 is CASSDRSSNQPQHF. The CDR3, as DNA: TGTGCCAGCAGCGACAGGTCAAGCAATCAGCCCCAGCATTTT.

This clone was seen only once. The genes are TRBV18 and TRBJ1-4; 7 positions match TRBD1. Germline trimming cut 6 bases from V and 6 bases from J; bases unmatched to any gene: 10. Looked up from germline, CDR1 is KGHSH and CDR2 is LQKENI. CDR3 length: 15 residues. As DNA, the CDR3 is TGTGCCAGCTCGCTCTCAGGGGGAGGAGATGAAAAACTGTTTTTT. Encoded protein: CASSLSGGGDEKLFF.

The rearrangement uses TRBV7-9 and TRBJ2-7; the D gene is possibly TRBD2 (6 bases). CDR1 SEHNR and CDR2 FQNEAQ come from the germline V gene (reference sequence). Trimming cost V 10 bases and J 3 bases, with 16 bases left between them. The CDR3 is made up of 13 amino acids. The CDR3 protein is CATLATGGYEQYF. Written as DNA, the CDR3 is TGTGCCACCTTGGCCACCGGGGGCTACGAGCAGTACTTC.

The J gene is TRBJ1-5, the V gene TRBV12-5, with 7 positions matching TRBD1. Germline V gene lookup returns CDR1 LGHNT and CDR2 FRNRAP. Trimming cost V 1 base and J 3 bases; bases outside gene matches: 6. The CDR3 consists of 16 residues. In DNA, the CDR3 is TGTGCTAGTGGTTTGGGGGACAGCCGCGACAATCAGCCCCAGCATTTT. This translates into CASGLGDSRDNQPQHF.

V usage is TRBV6-5 and J usage is TRBJ1-2, with D uncertain. This CDR3 spans 13 amino acids. Trimming stripped 6 bases from V and 4 bases from J, with 12 bases between. CDR1 and CDR2 (germline): MNHEY, SVGAGI. This chain's CDR3 is CASREDGIYGYTF. The DNA of the CDR3 is TGTGCCAGCAGGGAGGACGGAATCTATGGCTACACCTTC.

This chain's CDR3 is CASSPRPTDTQYF. DNA of the CDR3: TGTGCCAGCAGCCCCCGTCCCACAGATACGCAGTATTTT. The rearrangement joins TRBV6-5 to TRBJ2-3; unclear D gene. V shed 6 bases and J shed 2 bases, with 9 bases lying between them. The CDR3 runs to 13 residues. Germline CDR1 and CDR2: MNHEY and SVGAGI.

The V call is TRBV4-3, the J call TRBJ1-1, with 11 bases matching TRBD1. From germline, CDR1 is LGHNA and CDR2 YSLEER. CDR3 length equals 14 residues. Trimming cost V 2 bases and J 11 bases; bases outside gene matches: 7. Here the CDR3 reads CASSQFGQGAAAFF. CDR3 in DNA: TGCGCCAGCAGCCAATTCGGACAGGGGGCGGCGGCTTTCTTT.

The rearrangement uses TRBV6-5 and TRBJ2-7, with D tentatively TRBD2 (5 bases). The germline V and J ends were trimmed by 5 bases and 3 bases, with 11 bases remaining between them. The CDR3 runs to 13 residues. Germline CDR1 and CDR2: MNHEY and SVGAGI. CDR3 sequence: CASSKTRDYEQYF. DNA of the CDR3: TGTGCCAGCAGTAAAACGAGGGACTACGAGCAGTACTTC.